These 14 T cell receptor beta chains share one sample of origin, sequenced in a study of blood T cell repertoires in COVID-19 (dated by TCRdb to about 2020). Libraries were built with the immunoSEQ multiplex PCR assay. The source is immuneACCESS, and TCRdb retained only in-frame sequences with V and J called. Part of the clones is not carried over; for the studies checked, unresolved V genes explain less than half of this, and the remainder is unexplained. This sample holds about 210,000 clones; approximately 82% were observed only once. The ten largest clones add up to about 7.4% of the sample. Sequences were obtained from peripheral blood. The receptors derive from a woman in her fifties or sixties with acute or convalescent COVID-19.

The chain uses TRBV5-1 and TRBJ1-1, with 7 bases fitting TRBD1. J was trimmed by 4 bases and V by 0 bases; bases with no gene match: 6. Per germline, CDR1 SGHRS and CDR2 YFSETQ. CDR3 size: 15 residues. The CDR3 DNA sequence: TGCGCCAGCAGCTTGGAAGCAGGGGGGCCCACTGAAGCTTTCTTT. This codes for CASSLEAGGPTEAFF.

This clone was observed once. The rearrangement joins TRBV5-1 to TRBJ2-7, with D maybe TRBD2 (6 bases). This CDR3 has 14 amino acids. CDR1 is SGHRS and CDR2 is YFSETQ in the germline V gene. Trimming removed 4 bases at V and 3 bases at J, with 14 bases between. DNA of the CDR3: TGCGCCAGCAGCCCTATAGCGGACCTCTACGAGCAGTACTTC. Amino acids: CASSPIADLYEQYF.

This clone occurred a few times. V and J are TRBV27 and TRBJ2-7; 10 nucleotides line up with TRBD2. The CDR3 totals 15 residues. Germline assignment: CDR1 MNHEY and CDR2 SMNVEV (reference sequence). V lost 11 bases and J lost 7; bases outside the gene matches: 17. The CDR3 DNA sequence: TGTGCCCGCCCCCTCTTAACTAGCGGGACCGTGGAGCAGTACTTC. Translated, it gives CARPLLTSGTVEQYF.

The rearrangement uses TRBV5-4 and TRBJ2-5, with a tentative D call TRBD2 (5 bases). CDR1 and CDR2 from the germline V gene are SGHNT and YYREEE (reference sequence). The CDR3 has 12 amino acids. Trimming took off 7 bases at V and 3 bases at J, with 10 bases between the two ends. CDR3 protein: CASSTREETQYF. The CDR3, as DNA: TGTGCCAGCTCCACGCGGGAAGAGACCCAGTACTTC.

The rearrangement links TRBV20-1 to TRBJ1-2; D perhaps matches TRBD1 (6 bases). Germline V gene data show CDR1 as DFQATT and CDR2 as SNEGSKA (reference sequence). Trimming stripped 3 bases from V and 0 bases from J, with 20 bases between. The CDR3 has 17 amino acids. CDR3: CSASIGQGREANYGYTF. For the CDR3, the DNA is TGCAGTGCTAGTATTGGTCAGGGGCGCGAAGCTAACTATGGCTACACCTTC.

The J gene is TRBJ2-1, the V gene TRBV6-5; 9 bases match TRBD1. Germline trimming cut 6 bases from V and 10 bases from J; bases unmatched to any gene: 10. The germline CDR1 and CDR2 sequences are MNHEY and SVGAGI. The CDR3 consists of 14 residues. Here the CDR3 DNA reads TGTGCCAGCAGGAAGACGACAGGGGGAGTGGAGCAGTTCTTC. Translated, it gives CASRKTTGGVEQFF.

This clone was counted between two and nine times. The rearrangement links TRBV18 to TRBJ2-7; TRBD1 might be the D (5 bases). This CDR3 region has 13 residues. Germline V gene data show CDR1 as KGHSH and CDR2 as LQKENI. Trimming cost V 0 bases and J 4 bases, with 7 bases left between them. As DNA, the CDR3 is TGTGCCAGCTCACCACCGCAGGGTTACGAGCAGTACTTC. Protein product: CASSPPQGYEQYF.

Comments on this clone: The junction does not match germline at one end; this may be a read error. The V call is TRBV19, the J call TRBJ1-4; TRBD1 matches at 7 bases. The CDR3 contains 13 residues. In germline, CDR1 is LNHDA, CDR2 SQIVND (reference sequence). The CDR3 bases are TGTACCAGTAGGGACAGACAGAATGAAAAACTGTTTTTT. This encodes CTSRDRQNEKLFF.

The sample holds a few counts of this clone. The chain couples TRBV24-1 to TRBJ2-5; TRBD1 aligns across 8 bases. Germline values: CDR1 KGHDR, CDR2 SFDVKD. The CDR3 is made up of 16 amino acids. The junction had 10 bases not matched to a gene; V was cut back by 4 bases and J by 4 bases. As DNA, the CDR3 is TGTGCCACCAGTGACCCTCAGGGGGCGTTGGGAGAGACCCAGTACTTC. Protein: CATSDPQGALGETQYF.

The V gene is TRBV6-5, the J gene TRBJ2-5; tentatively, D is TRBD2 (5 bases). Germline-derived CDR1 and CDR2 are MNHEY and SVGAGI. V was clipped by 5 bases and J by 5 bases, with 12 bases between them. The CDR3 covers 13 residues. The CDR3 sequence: CASSIQEVETQYF. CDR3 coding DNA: TGTGCCAGCAGTATCCAGGAGGTCGAGACCCAGTACTTC.

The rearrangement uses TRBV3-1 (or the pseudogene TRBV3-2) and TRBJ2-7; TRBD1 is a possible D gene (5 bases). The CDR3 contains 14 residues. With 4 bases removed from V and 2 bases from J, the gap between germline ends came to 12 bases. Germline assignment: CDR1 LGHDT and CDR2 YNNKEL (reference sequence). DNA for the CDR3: TGTGCCAGCAGCCGAAGCTCAGGGACCTACGAGCAGTACTTC. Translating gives CASSRSSGTYEQYF.

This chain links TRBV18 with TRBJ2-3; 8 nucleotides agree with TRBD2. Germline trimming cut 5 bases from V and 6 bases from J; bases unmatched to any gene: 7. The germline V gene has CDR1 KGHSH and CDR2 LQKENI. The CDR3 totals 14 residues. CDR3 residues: CASSSLSGMDTQYF. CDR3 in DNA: TGTGCCAGCTCATCCCTTAGCGGGATGGATACGCAGTATTTT.

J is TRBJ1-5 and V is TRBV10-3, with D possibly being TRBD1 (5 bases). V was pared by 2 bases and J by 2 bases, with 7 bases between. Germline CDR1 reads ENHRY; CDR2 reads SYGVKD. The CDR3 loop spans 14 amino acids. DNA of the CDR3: TGTGCCATCAGTGAGAGGGGTGGCAATCAGCCCCAGCATTTT. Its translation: CAISERGGNQPQHF.

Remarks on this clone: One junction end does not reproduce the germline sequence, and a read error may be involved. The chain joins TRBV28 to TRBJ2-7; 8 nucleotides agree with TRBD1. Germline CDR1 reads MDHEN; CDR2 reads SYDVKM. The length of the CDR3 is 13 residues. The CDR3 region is CASSSGGSNEQYF. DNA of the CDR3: TGTGCCAGCAGTTCAGGGGGCTCCAACGAGCAGTACTTC.